The 12 T cell receptor beta chains reported below all come from one sample, sequenced in a study of blood T cell repertoires in COVID-19. Profiling relied on immunoSEQ multiplex PCR, and the TCRdb table lists in-frame clones only, not all of them. The sample has around 91,000 clones, around 82% seen once; the top ten hold roughly an eighth. Sample: peripheral blood. The receptors were gathered from a human donor in a cohort sampled during active COVID-19.

The chain has TRBV5-1 and TRBJ2-1; unclear D gene. CDR1 is SGHRS, CDR2 YFSETQ, per germline. V gave up 0 bases and J gave up 9 bases, with 10 bases separating them. The CDR3 spans 13 residues. CDR3 sequence (DNA): TGCGCCAGCAGCTTGGATAGAAGAAGTGAGCAGTTCTTC. Translated, it gives CASSLDRRSEQFF.

The rearrangement links TRBV10-3 to TRBJ2-7; a weak D match, TRBD1 (6 bases). Trimming took 4 bases from V and 3 from J, leaving 16 bases between them. The CDR3 runs to 15 residues. From germline, CDR1 is ENHRY and CDR2 SYGVKD. The DNA for the CDR3 is TGTGCCATCAGTGGATCGACAGGAAAAAACTACGAGCAGTACTTC. It specifies CAISGSTGKNYEQYF.

The chain recombines TRBV7-8 with TRBJ2-1; 7 bases match TRBD2. Trimming removed 0 bases from V and 6 bases from J; junction bases left unmatched: 17. Germline V gene sequence: CDR1 SGHVS, CDR2 FQNEAQ. The CDR3 totals 19 residues. The CDR3 bases are TGTGCCAGCAGCTTAGCCCTGAAAGGTCGGCTAGCGGACCTCAATGAGCAGTTCTTC. It translates to CASSLALKGRLADLNEQFF.

V usage is TRBV10-2 and J usage is TRBJ2-7; 7 bases are a match to TRBD2. The length of the CDR3 is 14 residues. Trimming took 7 bases from V and 7 from J; bases not matched to a gene: 13. Germline V CDR1 and CDR2: WSHSY, SAAADI. CDR3 sequence reads: CASTPVGRGGEQYF. The CDR3 nucleotides read TGCGCCAGCACCCCCGTGGGGAGGGGAGGTGAGCAGTACTTC.

This chain connects TRBV5-1 to TRBJ2-5; 7 nucleotides match TRBD1. V shed 4 bases, J shed 4 bases, and the junction held 10 bases outside the gene matches. The CDR3 contains 15 residues. Germline lookup yields CDR1 SGHRS and CDR2 YFSETQ. This CDR3 reads CASSRAFRQGETQYF. Written as DNA, the CDR3 is TGCGCCAGCAGCCGAGCATTCCGACAGGGAGAGACCCAGTACTTC.

The chain uses TRBV18 and TRBJ2-3, with 11 bases aligning to TRBD2. The J segment lost 0 bases and the V segment lost 5 bases, leaving 4 bases of the junction unmatched. This CDR3 contains 16 residues. The germline gives CDR1 KGHSH, CDR2 LQKENI. CDR3 nucleotide sequence: TGTGCCAGCTCAGCCACTAGCGGGAGAAGCACAGATACGCAGTATTTT. Its protein is CASSATSGRSTDTQYF.

A few counts support this clone. The gene calls are TRBV4-1 and TRBJ2-2, with 8 bases identical to TRBD1. Trimming at V came to 6 bases and at J to 2 bases, leaving 8 bases not matched to a gene. The germline CDR1 and CDR2 sequences are MGHRA and YSYEKL. This CDR3 region has 16 residues. In DNA, the CDR3 is TGCGCCAGCAGATTGACCGGGACAGGTAACACCGGGGAGCTGTTTTTT. Its translation is CASRLTGTGNTGELFF.

This sequence joins TRBV7-2 and TRBJ2-5; 9 bases map to TRBD2. Germline lookup yields CDR1 SGHTA and CDR2 FQGNSA. The CDR3 runs 15 residues. V lost 1 base, J lost 5 bases, and 5 bases stayed unmatched. This chain's CDR3 is CASSLVGSGSETQYF. CDR3 nucleotide sequence: TGTGCCAGCAGCTTAGTAGGTAGCGGGAGTGAGACCCAGTACTTC.

This rearrangement joins TRBV30 to TRBJ1-2; D is possibly TRBD1 (5 bases). This CDR3 is 12 amino acids long. Looked up from germline, CDR1 is GTSNPN and CDR2 is SVGIG (reference sequence). Deletions cut 3 bases from V and 8 bases from J, with 13 bases between. The CDR3 nucleotides are TGTGCCTGGAGCGACGCGGGGCACGGCTACACCTTC. It yields the protein CAWSDAGHGYTF.

This rearrangement joins TRBV7-6 to TRBJ2-1; 9 bases map to TRBD2. The CDR3 spans 15 residues. CDR1 is SGHVS, CDR2 FNYEAQ, per germline. The trim removed 1 base at V and 5 bases at J, leaving 3 bases unmatched. The CDR3 protein is CASSLGLAGNNEQFF. CDR3 nucleotides: TGTGCCAGCAGCTTAGGGCTAGCGGGGAACAATGAGCAGTTCTTC. Using reference TRBV7-6 and TRBJ2-1 for the parts outside the CDR3, the full variable domain is GAGVSQSPRYKVTKRGQDVALRCDPISGHVSLYWYRQALGQGPEFLTYFNYEAQQDKSGLPNDRFSAERPEGSISTLTIQRTEQRDSAMYRCASSLGLAGNNEQFFGPGTRLTVL.

The J gene is TRBJ2-7, the V gene TRBV6-6, with a tentative D call TRBD2 (6 bases). CDR1 MNHNY and CDR2 SVGAGI come from the germline V gene (reference sequence). CDR3 size: 16 residues. The V end lost 1 base, the J end lost 6 bases, and 19 bases lay between the germline ends. CDR3 protein: CASSYLRGLQPSEQYF. Here the CDR3 DNA reads TGTGCCAGCAGTTACTTAAGGGGACTCCAGCCCAGCGAGCAGTACTTC.

The J gene is TRBJ1-5, the V gene TRBV28; TRBD1 is a possible D gene (5 bases). CDR1 is MDHEN and CDR2 is SYDVKM in the germline V gene. V lost 6 bases, J lost 7 bases, and 13 bases lay in between. CDR3 size: 13 residues. DNA for the CDR3: TGTGCCAGCAGATGGAGGAGGGACCAGCCCCAGCATTTT. Its translation is CASRWRRDQPQHF. Filled out from reference TRBV28 and TRBJ1-5, the complete variable domain reads DVKVTQSSRYLVKRTGEKVFLECVQDMDHENMFWYRQDPGLGLRLIYFSYDVKMKEKGDIPEGYSVSREKKERFSLILESASTNQTSMYLCASRWRRDQPQHFGDGTRLSIL.